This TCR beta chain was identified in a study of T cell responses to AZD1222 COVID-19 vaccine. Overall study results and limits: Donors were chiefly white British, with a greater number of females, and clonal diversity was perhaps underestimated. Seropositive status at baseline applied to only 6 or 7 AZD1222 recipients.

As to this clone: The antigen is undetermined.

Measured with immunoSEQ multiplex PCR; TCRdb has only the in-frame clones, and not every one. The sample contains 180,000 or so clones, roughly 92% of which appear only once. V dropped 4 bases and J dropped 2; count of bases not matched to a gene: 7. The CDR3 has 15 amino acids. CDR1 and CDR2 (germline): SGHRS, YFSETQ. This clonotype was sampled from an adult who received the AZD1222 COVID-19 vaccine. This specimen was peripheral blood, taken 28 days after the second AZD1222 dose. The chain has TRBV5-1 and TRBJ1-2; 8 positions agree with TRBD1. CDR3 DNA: TGCGCCAGCAGCGCCAGGACAGGGAGGAACTATGGCTACACCTTC. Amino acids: CASSARTGRNYGYTF.